These 12 T cell receptor beta chains came from one sample sequenced in a study of patients and donors after allogeneic stem cell transplantation. TCRdb passed the RT-PCR reads through MiXCR, listing each CDR3 protein once. The sample comprises about 960,000 distinct CDR3 sequences, roughly 17% of which are singletons, and 6% rests with the top ten. Material: blood, either unsorted or a sorted T cell fraction (not recorded which). The source of these receptors is a human donor who was either an allogeneic HSCT recipient or a stem cell or donor lymphocyte infusion donor (not recorded which). It is not recorded whose cells these are; they may come from a transplant donor.

This clonotype showed up just a few times. The rearrangement uses TRBV7-2 and TRBJ2-7; a possible D gene is TRBD2 (6 bases). The length of the CDR3 is 13 residues. Germline V gene sequence: CDR1 SGHTA, CDR2 FQGNSA. The V gene lost 5 bases and the J gene lost 5 bases, with 13 bases spanning the gap. The CDR3 coding sequence is TGTGCCAGCAGCCCGATGACTAGGCACGAGCAGTACTTC. This sequence encodes CASSPMTRHEQYF.

This clonotype was picked up a small number of times. The chain couples TRBV4-1 to TRBJ1-4, with 7 bases identical to TRBD1. Per the germline V gene, CDR1 is MGHRA and CDR2 is YSYEKL. The trim removed 1 base at V and 2 bases at J, leaving 4 bases unmatched. The CDR3 has 16 residues. CDR3 DNA sequence: TGCGCCAGCAGCCAAGGGGAGGGGGCTACTAATGAAAAACTGTTTTTT. It translates to CASSQGEGATNEKLFF.

This sequence joins TRBV6-1 and TRBJ2-1; D is perhaps TRBD2 (5 bases). The CDR3 has 14 amino acids. The germline V gene encodes CDR1 MNHNS and CDR2 SASEGT. The V and J ends lost 8 bases and 11 bases respectively, with 22 bases between them. The CDR3: CASHSLSTGSKQFF. The CDR3 region has the DNA TGTGCCAGCCACTCCCTATCCACGGGGTCTAAGCAGTTCTTC.

This chain joins TRBV27 and TRBJ1-2; D gene unclear. Looked up from germline, CDR1 is MNHEY and CDR2 is SMNVEV (reference sequence). The CDR3 length is 13 residues. Trimming took 4 bases from V and 8 from J, leaving 14 bases between them. Here the CDR3 DNA reads TGTGCCAGCAGTTCACAAGGTCCGTTGGGCTACACCTTC. This gives the protein CASSSQGPLGYTF.

The V call is TRBV5-1, the J call TRBJ1-1, with 9 bases identical to TRBD1. The CDR3 loop spans 14 amino acids. Germline trimming cut 2 bases from V and 5 bases from J; bases unmatched to any gene: 4. Germline lookup yields CDR1 SGHRS and CDR2 YFSETQ. In DNA form, the CDR3 reads TGCGCCAGCAGCTTTACGACAGGGGGTACTGAAGCTTTCTTT. Protein: CASSFTTGGTEAFF. The whole variable domain, filled in from reference TRBV5-1 and TRBJ1-1, reads KAGVTQTPRYLIKTRGQQVTLSCSPISGHRSVSWYQQTPGQGLQFLFEYFSETQRNKGNFPGRFSGRQFSNSRSEMNVSTLELGDSALYLCASSFTTGGTEAFFGQGTRLTVV.

In this sample, this clonotype turned up a few times. The chain employs TRBV24-1 and TRBJ1-5; TRBD1 aligns across 9 bases. There are 16 residues in the CDR3. V shed 4 bases and J 3 bases; nucleotides not matched to a gene: 6. Germline V lookup: CDR1 KGHDR, CDR2 SFDVKD. CDR3 sequence reads: CATSDSDRGNNQPQHF. The CDR3, as DNA: TGTGCCACCAGTGACTCGGACAGGGGTAACAATCAGCCCCAGCATTTT.

This chain connects TRBV4-3 to TRBJ2-7; TRBD1 aligns across 10 bases. The CDR3 covers 16 residues. Unmatched junction bases numbered 6, after V lost 0 bases and J lost 4 bases. The germline V gene has CDR1 LGHNA and CDR2 YSLEER. The CDR3 region is CASSQDRDRGVYEQYF. CDR3 sequence (DNA): TGCGCCAGCAGCCAAGATCGGGACAGGGGAGTTTACGAGCAGTACTTC.

This clonotype was seen only a few times. The genes are TRBV2 and TRBJ2-1; a weak D match, TRBD2 (6 bases). This CDR3 comprises 15 residues. V lost 5 bases and J 6 bases, leaving 17 bases between the germline ends. CDR1 is SNHLY and CDR2 is FYNNEI in the germline V gene. This CDR3 reads CASSYAGRRGNEQFF. The DNA for the CDR3 is TGTGCCAGCAGTTATGCGGGAAGGAGGGGCAATGAGCAGTTCTTC.

This clonotype has ten or more counts. V is TRBV20-1 and J is TRBJ2-7; no clear D. This CDR3 contains 12 residues. Trimming shortened V by 6 bases and J by 0 bases, and 9 bases separated the two germline ends. Germline CDR1 DFQATT, CDR2 SNEGSKA (reference sequence). The CDR3 DNA sequence: TGCAGTGCCGCCCCCTCCTCCTACGAGCAGTACTTC. Amino acids: CSAAPSSYEQYF.

This clonotype was found a few times. The chain recombines TRBV11-2 with TRBJ2-3; no definite D call. Trimming cost V 5 bases and J 2 bases, with 17 bases left between them. This CDR3 is built from 16 residues. Germline CDR1 is SGHAT and CDR2 is FQNNGV. The CDR3 nucleotides read TGTGCCAGCAGCAAAAAGTCCCTGAGGAACACAGATACGCAGTATTTT. Translated, it gives CASSKKSLRNTDTQYF.

This clonotype came up a few times. The chain couples TRBV12-3 or TRBV12-4 to TRBJ1-2; D call uncertain. Trimming pared 3 bases from V and 8 bases from J, leaving 25 bases between. This CDR3 has 17 residues. For the CDR3, the DNA is TGTGCCAGCAGTTTGTGGCGGGCAGGCCCTACTAAGCGAGGCTACACCTTC. Translation gives CASSLWRAGPTKRGYTF.

J is TRBJ2-1 and V is TRBV5-1; D remains unclear. CDR1 is SGHRS, CDR2 YFSETQ, per germline. V was trimmed by 3 bases and J by 1 base, leaving 14 bases between them. The length of the CDR3 is 16 residues. The CDR3: CASSSTAGPSYNEQFF. The CDR3 DNA is TGCGCCAGCAGCTCAACCGCAGGCCCTTCCTACAATGAGCAGTTCTTC.